This TCR beta chain was captured by sequencing in a study of beta chain features in type 1 diabetes. This CDR3 contains 14 residues. The V and J ends lost 0 bases and 8 bases respectively, with 11 bases between them. Germline CDR1 is SGDLS and CDR2 is YYNGEE. A heparinised blood draw that averaged around 0.12 L was obtained once from each donor. All of the isolated RNA was reverse transcribed, so expressed TCRB transcripts were sequenced. The table came from immunoSEQ multiplex PCR; TCRdb's copy has only in-frame clones and leaves some out. The profile shows 120,000 to 150,000 clones, about 10% of them singletons.

V and J are TRBV9 and TRBJ1-4, with D tentatively TRBD1 (5 bases). The sequenced sample was naive CD4+ T cells from blood. This sequence originates from a man between 18 and 29 years old in good health. The CDR3 region has the DNA TGTGCCAGCAGCGTAGCCCCAGGGATGGAAAAACTGTTTTTT. It encodes CASSVAPGMEKLFF.